The 9 T cell receptor beta chains below come from one sample, sequenced in a study of T cell clonotyping in hematopoietic cell transplantation. Profiled with immunoSEQ multiplex PCR; TCRdb holds only in-frame clones, not every one. The table includes about 7,200 clones, about 91% detected once. Source: PBMCs, taken 100 days after allogeneic stem cell transplant. The origin of the receptors is a male patient in his late teens or twenties who had an allogeneic stem cell transplant from a related donor, so the T cells may come from the graft donor. Some clones in this sample may be carry-over from other donors' samples.

The chain recombines TRBV28 with TRBJ2-7, with 9 bases that match TRBD1. V lost 6 bases, J lost 2 bases, and 5 bases stayed unmatched. The CDR3 loop spans 14 amino acids. Germline CDR1 and CDR2: MDHEN and SYDVKM. The CDR3 DNA reads as TGTGCCAGCAGCCGACAGGGGGGGACCTACGAGCAGTACGTC. The encoded protein is CASSRQGGTYEQYV.

The V gene is TRBV28, the J gene TRBJ1-5; D possibly corresponds to TRBD1 (5 bases). CDR3 length equals 16 residues. The germline V gene encodes CDR1 MDHEN and CDR2 SYDVKM. Trimming cost V 4 bases and J 3 bases, with 16 bases left between them. The CDR3 reads CASSSVRGRDNQPQHF. The CDR3 nucleotides are TGTGCCAGCAGTTCGGTTAGGGGCAGGGACAATCAGCCCCAGCATTTT.

This clone has just a few counts. The chain has TRBV4-3 and TRBJ1-2; no clear D gene. Per the germline V gene, CDR1 is LGHNA and CDR2 is YSLEER. The CDR3 spans 14 residues. Trimming removed 0 bases from V and 8 bases from J, with 13 bases in between. The CDR3 DNA sequence: TGCGCCAGCAGCCAAGATAGCGGGTCCCGAGGCTACACCTTC. This gives the protein CASSQDSGSRGYTF.

V usage is TRBV10-1 and J usage is TRBJ2-2; maybe TRBD2 (5 bases). This CDR3 region has 15 residues. CDR1 WNHNN and CDR2 SYGVQD come from the germline V gene (reference sequence). The V and J ends lost 7 bases and 5 bases respectively, with 17 bases between them. Written as DNA, the CDR3 is TGCGCCAGCAACCCCTTGCGGGTGGTTACCGGGGAGCTGTTTTTT. It is translated as CASNPLRVVTGELFF.

The rearrangement links TRBV11-2 to TRBJ2-5; D is possibly TRBD2 (5 bases). The germline V gene encodes CDR1 SGHAT and CDR2 FQNNGV. Trimming shortened V by 1 base and J by 6 bases, and 12 bases separated the two germline ends. The CDR3 has 14 residues. The CDR3 here is CASSLVGEGQTQYF. The CDR3 coding sequence is TGTGCCAGCAGCTTAGTCGGAGAGGGCCAGACCCAGTACTTC.

The chain combines TRBV7-2 with TRBJ1-2, with D uncertain. V was pared by 5 bases and J by 4 bases, with 14 bases between. Germline CDR1 is SGHTA and CDR2 is FQGNSA. This CDR3 has 14 amino acids. The CDR3 protein is CASSKGVPTYGYTF. The CDR3 DNA follows: TGTGCCAGCAGCAAAGGTGTCCCAACCTATGGCTACACCTTC.

This chain links TRBV6-1 with TRBJ2-1; 15 nucleotides line up with TRBD2. In germline, CDR1 is MNHNS, CDR2 SASEGT. V lost 10 bases, J lost 12 bases, and 4 bases stayed unmatched. CDR3 length: 12 amino acids. The DNA of the CDR3 is TGTGCCACCGGACTAGCGGGAGGGACGCAGTTCTTC. Translating gives CATGLAGGTQFF.

V and J are TRBV19 and TRBJ2-5; D is uncertain. Looked up from germline, CDR1 is LNHDA and CDR2 is SQIVND (reference sequence). Trimming removed 4 bases at V and 4 bases at J, with 10 bases between. The CDR3 is 13 residues long. The CDR3 is CASSTQSGETQYF. The CDR3 coding sequence is TGTGCCAGTAGTACACAATCAGGAGAGACCCAGTACTTC.

J is TRBJ2-4 and V is TRBV5-4; tentatively, D is TRBD1 (7 bases). V lost 1 base and J 1 base, leaving 18 bases between the germline ends. This CDR3 has 18 residues. CDR1 and CDR2 from the germline V gene are SGHNT and YYREEE (reference sequence). In nucleotides, the CDR3 is TGTGCCAGCAGCTTGATGGGAACAGGGGAGGCGGCCAAAAACATTCAGTACTTC. Residues: CASSLMGTGEAAKNIQYF.